This TCR beta chain comes out of a study of blood T cell repertoires in COVID-19. Study details: PBMCs, B-cell-depleted T cells, or T cells provided the cDNA or gDNA that made up the material.

As processed by the authors: Reference gene primer amplification gave estimated nucleated cell counts. TCRdb's copy holds only in-frame clones and misses some; the assay was immunoSEQ multiplex PCR. V and J calls plus clone size are reproduced from that table; the DNA served to infer D and trimming. Of approximately 210,000 clones listed, 82% were seen once; the top ten hold approximately 3.1%. Recruitment covered roughly 24 US areas and drew participants whose ages spanned roughly 18 to 90 years. Each recovered donor of Cohort 3 presented with two negative PCRs, clearance, or symptom resolution. The CDR3 spans 14 residues. Germline CDR1 and CDR2: SGHRS and YFSETQ. The V gene lost 4 bases and the J gene lost 8 bases, with 13 bases spanning the gap.

This receptor was taken from a woman in her sixties or seventies who had recovered from COVID-19. Sequencing was done on a sample of PBMCs or T cells enriched from blood (not recorded which). The chain carries TRBV5-1 and TRBJ1-6, with a tentative D call TRBD1 (6 bases). The CDR3, as DNA: TGCGCCAGCAGCCGGGGGGCATCCGATTCACCCCTCCACTTT. Protein: CASSRGASDSPLHF.